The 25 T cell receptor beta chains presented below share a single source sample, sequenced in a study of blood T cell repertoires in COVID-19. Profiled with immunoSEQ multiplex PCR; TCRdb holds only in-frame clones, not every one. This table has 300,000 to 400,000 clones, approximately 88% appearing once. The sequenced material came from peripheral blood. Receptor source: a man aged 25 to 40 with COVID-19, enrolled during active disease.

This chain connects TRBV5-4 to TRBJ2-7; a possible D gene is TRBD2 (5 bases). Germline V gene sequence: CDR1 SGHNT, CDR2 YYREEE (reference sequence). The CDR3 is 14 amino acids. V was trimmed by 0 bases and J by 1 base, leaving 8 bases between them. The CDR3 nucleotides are TGTGCCAGCAGCTTGGGAGGGTTTTCCTACGAGCAGTACTTC. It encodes CASSLGGFSYEQYF. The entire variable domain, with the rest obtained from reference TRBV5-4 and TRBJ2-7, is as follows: ETGVTQSPTHLIKTRGQQVTLRCSSQSGHNTVSWYQQALGQGPQFIFQYYREEENGRGNFPPRFSGLQFPNYSSELNVNALELDDSALYLCASSLGGFSYEQYFGPGTRLTVT.

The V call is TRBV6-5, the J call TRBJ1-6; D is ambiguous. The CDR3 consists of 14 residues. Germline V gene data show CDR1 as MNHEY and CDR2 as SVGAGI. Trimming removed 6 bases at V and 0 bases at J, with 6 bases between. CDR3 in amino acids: CASRKSSYNSPLHF. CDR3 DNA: TGTGCCAGCAGAAAGAGCTCCTATAATTCACCCCTCCACTTT.

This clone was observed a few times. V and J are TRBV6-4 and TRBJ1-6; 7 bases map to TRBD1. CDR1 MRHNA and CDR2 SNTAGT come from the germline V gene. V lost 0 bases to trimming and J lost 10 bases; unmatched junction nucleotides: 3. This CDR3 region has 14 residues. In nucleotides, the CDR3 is TGTGCCAGCAGTGACTCGACAGGGCTATCACCCCTCCACTTT. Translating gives CASSDSTGLSPLHF.

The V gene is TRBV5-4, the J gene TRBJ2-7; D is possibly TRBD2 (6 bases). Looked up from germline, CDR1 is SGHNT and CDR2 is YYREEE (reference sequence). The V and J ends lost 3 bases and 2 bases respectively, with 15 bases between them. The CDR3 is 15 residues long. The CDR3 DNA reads TGTGCCAGCAGCTGGGGGACGGGAGAAACCTACGAGCAGTACTTC. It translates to CASSWGTGETYEQYF.

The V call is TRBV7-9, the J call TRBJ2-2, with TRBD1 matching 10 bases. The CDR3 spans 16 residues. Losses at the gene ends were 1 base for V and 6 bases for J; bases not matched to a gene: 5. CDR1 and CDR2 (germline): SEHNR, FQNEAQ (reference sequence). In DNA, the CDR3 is TGTGCCAGCAGCTTAGTCTCTGGACAGGGGGCCGGGGAGCTGTTTTTT. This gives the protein CASSLVSGQGAGELFF.

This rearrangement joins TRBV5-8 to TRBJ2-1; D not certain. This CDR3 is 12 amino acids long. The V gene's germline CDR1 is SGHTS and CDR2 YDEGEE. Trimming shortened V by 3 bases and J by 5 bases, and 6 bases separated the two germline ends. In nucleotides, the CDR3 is TGTGCCAGCAGCTCCTTTAACAATGAGCAGTTCTTC. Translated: CASSSFNNEQFF.

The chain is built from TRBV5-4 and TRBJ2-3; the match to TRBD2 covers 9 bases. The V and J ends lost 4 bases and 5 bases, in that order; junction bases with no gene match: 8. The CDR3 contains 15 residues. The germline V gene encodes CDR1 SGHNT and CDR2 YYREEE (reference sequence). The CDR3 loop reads CASSQGTSSEDTQYF. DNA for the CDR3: TGTGCCAGCAGCCAAGGGACTAGCAGTGAAGATACGCAGTATTTT. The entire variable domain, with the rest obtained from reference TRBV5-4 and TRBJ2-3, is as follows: ETGVTQSPTHLIKTRGQQVTLRCSSQSGHNTVSWYQQALGQGPQFIFQYYREEENGRGNFPPRFSGLQFPNYSSELNVNALELDDSALYLCASSQGTSSEDTQYFGPGTRLTVL.

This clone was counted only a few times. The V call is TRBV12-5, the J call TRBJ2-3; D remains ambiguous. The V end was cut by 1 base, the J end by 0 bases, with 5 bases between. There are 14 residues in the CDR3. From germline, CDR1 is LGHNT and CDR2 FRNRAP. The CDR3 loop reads CASGLGGSTDTQYF. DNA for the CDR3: TGTGCTAGTGGTTTGGGTGGCAGCACAGATACGCAGTATTTT.

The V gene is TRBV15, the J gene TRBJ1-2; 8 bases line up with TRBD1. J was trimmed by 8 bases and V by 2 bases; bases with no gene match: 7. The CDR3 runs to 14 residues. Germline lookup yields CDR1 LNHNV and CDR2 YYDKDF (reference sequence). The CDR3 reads CATSRQTGEDGYTF. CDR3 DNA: TGTGCCACCAGCAGACAGACAGGGGAGGACGGCTACACCTTC.

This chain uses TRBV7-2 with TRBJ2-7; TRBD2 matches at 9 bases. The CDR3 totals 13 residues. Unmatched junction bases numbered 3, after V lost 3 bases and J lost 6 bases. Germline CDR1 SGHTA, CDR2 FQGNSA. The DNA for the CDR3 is TGTGCCAGCAGCTTCCGGACTAGCGTCGAGCAGTACTTC. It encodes CASSFRTSVEQYF.

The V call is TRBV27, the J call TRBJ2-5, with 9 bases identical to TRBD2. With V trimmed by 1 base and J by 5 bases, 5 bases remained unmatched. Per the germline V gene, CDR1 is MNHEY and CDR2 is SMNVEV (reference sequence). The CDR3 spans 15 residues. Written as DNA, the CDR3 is TGTGCCAGCAGTTTATATGCGGGAGGGGAGGAGACCCAGTACTTC. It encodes CASSLYAGGEETQYF.

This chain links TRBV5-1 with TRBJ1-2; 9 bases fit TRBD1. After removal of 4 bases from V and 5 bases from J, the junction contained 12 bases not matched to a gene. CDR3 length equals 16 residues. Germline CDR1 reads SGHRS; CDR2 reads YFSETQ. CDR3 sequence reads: CASSGTYGQGFYGYTF. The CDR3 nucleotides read TGCGCCAGCAGCGGAACCTACGGACAGGGGTTTTATGGCTACACCTTC.

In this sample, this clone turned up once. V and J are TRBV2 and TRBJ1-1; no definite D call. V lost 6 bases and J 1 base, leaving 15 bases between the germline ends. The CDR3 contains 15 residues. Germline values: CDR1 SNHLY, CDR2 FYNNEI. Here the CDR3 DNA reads TGTGCCAGCAGGTTGACCGACACACGGAACACTGAAGCTTTCTTT. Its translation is CASRLTDTRNTEAFF.

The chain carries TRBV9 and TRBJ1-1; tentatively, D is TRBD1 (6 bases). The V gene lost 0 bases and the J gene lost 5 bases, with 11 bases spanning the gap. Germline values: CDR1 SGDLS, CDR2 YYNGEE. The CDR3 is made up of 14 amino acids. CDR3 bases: TGTGCCAGCAGCGTAGACCCGAGGGGGACTGAAGCTTTCTTT. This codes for CASSVDPRGTEAFF.

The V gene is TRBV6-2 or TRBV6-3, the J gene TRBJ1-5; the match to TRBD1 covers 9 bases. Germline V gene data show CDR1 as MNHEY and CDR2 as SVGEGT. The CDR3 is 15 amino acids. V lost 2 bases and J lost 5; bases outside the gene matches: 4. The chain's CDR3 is CASSYGQGTYQPQHF. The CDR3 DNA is TGTGCCAGCAGTTACGGACAGGGGACATATCAGCCCCAGCATTTT.

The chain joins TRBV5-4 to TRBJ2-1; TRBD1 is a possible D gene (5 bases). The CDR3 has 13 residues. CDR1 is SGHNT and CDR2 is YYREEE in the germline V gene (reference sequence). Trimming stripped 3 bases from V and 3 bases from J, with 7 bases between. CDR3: CASSSDIYNEQFF. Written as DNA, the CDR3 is TGTGCCAGCAGCTCGGACATCTACAATGAGCAGTTCTTC.

The DNA for the CDR3 is TGTGCCAGCAGCGCTTGGGAGCCGGGGAACACTGAAGCTTTCTTT. The encoded protein is CASSAWEPGNTEAFF. The chain joins TRBV9 to TRBJ1-1; D unresolved. V lost 3 bases and J lost 1, with 13 bases in between. CDR3 length equals 15 residues. Germline V gives CDR1 SGDLS, CDR2 YYNGEE.

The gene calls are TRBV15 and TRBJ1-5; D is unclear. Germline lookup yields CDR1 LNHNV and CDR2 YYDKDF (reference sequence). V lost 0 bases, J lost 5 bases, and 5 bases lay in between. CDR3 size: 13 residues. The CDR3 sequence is CATSRDQDQPQHF. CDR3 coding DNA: TGTGCCACCAGCAGAGATCAGGATCAGCCCCAGCATTTT.

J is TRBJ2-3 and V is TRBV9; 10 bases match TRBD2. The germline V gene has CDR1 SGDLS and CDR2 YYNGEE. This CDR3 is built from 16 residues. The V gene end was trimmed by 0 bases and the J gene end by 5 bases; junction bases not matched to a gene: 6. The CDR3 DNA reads TGTGCCAGCAGCGTAGGCTGGACTAGCGGTTTAGATACGCAGTATTTT. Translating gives CASSVGWTSGLDTQYF.

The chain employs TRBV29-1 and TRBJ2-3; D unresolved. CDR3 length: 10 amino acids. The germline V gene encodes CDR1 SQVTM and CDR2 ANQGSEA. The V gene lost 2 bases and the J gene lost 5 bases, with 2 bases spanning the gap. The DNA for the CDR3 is TGCAGCGTTGAACTAGATACGCAGTATTTT. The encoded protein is CSVELDTQYF.

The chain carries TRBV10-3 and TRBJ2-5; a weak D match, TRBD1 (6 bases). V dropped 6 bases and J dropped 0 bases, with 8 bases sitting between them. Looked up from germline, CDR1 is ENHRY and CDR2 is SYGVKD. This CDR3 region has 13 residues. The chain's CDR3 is CAIRGGYQETQYF. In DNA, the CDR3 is TGTGCCATCAGAGGGGGATACCAAGAGACCCAGTACTTC.

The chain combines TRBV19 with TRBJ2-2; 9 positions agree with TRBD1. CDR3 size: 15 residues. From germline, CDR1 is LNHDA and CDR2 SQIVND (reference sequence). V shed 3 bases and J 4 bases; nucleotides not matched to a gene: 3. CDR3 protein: CASSMTGGFTGELFF. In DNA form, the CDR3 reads TGTGCCAGTAGTATGACAGGGGGTTTCACCGGGGAGCTGTTTTTT.

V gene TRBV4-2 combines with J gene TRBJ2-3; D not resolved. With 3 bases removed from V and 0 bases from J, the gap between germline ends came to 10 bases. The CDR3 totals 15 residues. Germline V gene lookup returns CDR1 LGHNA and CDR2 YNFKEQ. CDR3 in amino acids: CASSQFPQSTDTQYF. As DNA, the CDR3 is TGTGCCAGCAGCCAGTTTCCCCAAAGCACAGATACGCAGTATTTT.

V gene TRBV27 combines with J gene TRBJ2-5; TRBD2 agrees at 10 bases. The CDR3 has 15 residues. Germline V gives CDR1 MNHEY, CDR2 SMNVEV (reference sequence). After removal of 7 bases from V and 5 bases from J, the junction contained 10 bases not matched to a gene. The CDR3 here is CASITSGGAAETQYF. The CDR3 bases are TGTGCCAGCATCACCAGCGGGGGGGCCGCGGAGACCCAGTACTTC.

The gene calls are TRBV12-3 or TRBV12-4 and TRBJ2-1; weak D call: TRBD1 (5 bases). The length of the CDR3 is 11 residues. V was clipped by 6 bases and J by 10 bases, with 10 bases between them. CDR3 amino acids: CASRQVSEQFF. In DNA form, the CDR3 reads TGTGCCAGCAGACAGGTGTCCGAGCAGTTCTTC.